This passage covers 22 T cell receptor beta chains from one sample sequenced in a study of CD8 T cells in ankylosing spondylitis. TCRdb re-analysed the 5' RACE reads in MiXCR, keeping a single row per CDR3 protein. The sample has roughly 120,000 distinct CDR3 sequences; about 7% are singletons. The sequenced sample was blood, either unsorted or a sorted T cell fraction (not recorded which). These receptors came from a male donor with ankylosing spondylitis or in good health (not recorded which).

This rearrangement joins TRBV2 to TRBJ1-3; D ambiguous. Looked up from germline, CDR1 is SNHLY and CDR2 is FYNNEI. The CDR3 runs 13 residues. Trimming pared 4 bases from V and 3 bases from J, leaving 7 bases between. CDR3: CASSAGDGNTIYF. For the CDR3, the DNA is TGTGCCAGCAGTGCCGGGGATGGAAACACCATATATTTT.

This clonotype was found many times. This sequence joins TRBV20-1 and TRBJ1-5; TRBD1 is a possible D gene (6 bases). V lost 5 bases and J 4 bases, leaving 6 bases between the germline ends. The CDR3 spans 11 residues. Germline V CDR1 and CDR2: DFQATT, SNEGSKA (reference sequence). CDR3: CSAQGNQPQHF. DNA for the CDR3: TGCAGTGCTCAGGGGAATCAGCCCCAGCATTTT.

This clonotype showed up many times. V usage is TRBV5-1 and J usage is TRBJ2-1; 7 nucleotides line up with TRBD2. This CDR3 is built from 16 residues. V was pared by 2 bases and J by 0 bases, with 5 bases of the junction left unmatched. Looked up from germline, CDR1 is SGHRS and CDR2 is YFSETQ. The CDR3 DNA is TGCGCCAGCAGCTTTATAGGCGGGAGCTCCTACAATGAGCAGTTCTTC. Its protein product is CASSFIGGSSYNEQFF.

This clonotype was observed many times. CDR3 sequence reads: CASTLAGNYEQYF. CDR3 in DNA: TGTGCCAGCACCCTAGCGGGTAACTACGAGCAGTACTTC. The chain couples TRBV12-3 or TRBV12-4 to TRBJ2-7; TRBD2 aligns across 8 bases. V shed 7 bases, J shed 3 bases, and the junction held 5 bases outside the gene matches. The CDR3 runs to 13 residues.

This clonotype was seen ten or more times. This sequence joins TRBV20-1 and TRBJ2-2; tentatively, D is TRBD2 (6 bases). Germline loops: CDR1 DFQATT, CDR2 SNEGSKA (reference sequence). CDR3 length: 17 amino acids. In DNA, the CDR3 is TGCAGCCCGAGCGCTATCGGGGGAGCGATGGACACCGGGGAGCTGTTTTTT. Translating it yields CSPSAIGGAMDTGELFF.

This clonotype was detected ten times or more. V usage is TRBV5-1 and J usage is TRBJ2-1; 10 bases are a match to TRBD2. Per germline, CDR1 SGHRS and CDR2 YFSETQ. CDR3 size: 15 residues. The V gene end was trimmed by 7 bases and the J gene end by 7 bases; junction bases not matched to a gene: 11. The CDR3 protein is CASGEAGGIRNEQFF. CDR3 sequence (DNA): TGCGCCAGCGGTGAAGCGGGGGGGATAAGGAATGAGCAGTTCTTC.

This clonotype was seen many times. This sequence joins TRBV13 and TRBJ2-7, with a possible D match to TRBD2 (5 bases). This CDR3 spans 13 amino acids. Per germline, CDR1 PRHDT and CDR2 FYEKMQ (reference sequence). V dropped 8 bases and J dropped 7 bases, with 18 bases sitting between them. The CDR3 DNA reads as TGTGCCAGCCACGTGGGAGATATGGGAGAGCAGTACTTC. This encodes CASHVGDMGEQYF. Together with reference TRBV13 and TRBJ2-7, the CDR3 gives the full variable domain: AAGVIQSPRHLIKEKRETATLKCYPIPRHDTVYWYQQGPGQDPQFLISFYEKMQSDKGSIPDRFSAQQFSDYHSELNMSSLELGDSALYFCASHVGDMGEQYFGPGTRLTVT.

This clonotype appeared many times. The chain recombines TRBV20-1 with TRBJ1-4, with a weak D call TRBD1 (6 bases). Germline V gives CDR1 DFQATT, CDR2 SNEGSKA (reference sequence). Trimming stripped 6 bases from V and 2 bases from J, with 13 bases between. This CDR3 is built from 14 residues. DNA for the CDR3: TGCAGTGCCCATTGGGGGGCCACTAATGAAAAACTGTTTTTT. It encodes CSAHWGATNEKLFF.

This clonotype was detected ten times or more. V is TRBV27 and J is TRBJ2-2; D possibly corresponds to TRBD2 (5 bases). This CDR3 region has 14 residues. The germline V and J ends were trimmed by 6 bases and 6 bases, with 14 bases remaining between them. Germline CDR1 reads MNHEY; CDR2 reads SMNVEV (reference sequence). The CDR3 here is CASRTSGIPGELFF. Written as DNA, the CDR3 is TGTGCCAGCAGAACTAGTGGGATACCCGGGGAGCTGTTTTTT.

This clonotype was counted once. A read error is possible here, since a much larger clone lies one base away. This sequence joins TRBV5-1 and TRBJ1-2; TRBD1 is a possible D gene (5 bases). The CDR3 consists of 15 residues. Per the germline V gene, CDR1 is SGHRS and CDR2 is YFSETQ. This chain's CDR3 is CASSLPRDPNHGYTF. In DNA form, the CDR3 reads TGCGCCAGCAGCTTGCCCAGGGACCCTAACCATGGCTACACCTTC.

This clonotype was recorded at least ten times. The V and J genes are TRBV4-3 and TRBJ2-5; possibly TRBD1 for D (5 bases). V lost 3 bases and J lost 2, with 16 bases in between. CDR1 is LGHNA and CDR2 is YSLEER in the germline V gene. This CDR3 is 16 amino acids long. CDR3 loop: CASSQSRQPPQETQYF. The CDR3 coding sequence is TGCGCCAGCAGCCAGAGTCGACAGCCACCACAAGAGACCCAGTACTTC.

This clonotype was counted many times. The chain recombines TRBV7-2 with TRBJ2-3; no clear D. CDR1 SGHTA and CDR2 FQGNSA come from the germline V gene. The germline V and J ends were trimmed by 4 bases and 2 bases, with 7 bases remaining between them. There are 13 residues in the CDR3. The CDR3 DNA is TGTGCCAGCAGCTACATGCTCACAGATACGCAGTATTTT. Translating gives CASSYMLTDTQYF.

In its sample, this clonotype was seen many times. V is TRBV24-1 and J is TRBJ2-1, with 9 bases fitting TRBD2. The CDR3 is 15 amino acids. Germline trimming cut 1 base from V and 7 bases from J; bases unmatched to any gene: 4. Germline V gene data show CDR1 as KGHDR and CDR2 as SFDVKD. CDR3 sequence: CATSDFGTSSNEQFF. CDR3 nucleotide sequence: TGTGCCACCAGTGATTTCGGGACTAGCTCTAATGAGCAGTTCTTC.

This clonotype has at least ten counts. The CDR3 sequence: CSARDLLAGGLSTDTQYF. CDR3 nucleotides: TGCAGTGCTAGAGATTTGCTAGCGGGGGGTCTTAGCACAGATACGCAGTATTTT. The chain has TRBV20-1 and TRBJ2-3; TRBD2 agrees at 11 bases. Per germline, CDR1 DFQATT and CDR2 SNEGSKA (reference sequence). Losses at the gene ends were 0 bases for V and 0 bases for J; bases not matched to a gene: 8. The CDR3 length is 18 residues.

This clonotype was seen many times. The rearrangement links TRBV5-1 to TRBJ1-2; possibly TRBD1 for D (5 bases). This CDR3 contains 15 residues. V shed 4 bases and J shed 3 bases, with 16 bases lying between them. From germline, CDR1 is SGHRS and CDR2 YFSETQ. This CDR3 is CASSPTPQGDYGYTF. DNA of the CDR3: TGCGCCAGCAGCCCAACACCCCAGGGTGACTATGGCTACACCTTC.

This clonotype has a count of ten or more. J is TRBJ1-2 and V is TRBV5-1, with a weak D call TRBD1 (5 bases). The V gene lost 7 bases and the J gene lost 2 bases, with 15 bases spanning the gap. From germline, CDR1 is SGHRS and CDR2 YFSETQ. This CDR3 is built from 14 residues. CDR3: CASLGDGFNYGYTF. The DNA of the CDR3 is TGCGCCAGCCTAGGGGACGGCTTCAACTATGGCTACACCTTC.

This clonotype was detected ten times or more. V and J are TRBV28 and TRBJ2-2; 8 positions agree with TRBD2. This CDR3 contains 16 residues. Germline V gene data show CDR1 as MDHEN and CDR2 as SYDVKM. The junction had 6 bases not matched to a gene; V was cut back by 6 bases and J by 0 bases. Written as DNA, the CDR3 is TGTGCCAGCAGAGTACTAGCGGAAGCGAACACCGGGGAGCTGTTTTTT. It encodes CASRVLAEANTGELFF.

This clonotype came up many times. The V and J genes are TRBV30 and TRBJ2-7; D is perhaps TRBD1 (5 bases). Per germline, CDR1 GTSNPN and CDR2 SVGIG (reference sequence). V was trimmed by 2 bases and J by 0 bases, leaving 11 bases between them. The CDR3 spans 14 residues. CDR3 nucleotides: TGTGCCTGGAGTCAGGGCCTCGGCTCCTACGAGCAGTACTTC. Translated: CAWSQGLGSYEQYF. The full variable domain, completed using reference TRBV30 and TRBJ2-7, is SQTIHQWPATLVQPVGSPLSLECTVEGTSNPNLYWYRQAAGRGLQLLFYSVGIGQISSEVPQNLSASRPQDRQFILSSKKLLLSDSGFYLCAWSQGLGSYEQYFGPGTRLTVT.

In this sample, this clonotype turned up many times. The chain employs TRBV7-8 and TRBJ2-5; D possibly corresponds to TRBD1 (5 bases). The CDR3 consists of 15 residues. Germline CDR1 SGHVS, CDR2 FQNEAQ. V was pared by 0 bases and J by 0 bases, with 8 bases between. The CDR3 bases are TGTGCCAGCAGCTTAGCGGCAGGGTACCAAGAGACCCAGTACTTC. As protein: CASSLAAGYQETQYF. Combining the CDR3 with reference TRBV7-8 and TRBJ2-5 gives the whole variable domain GAGVSQSPRYKVAKRGQDVALRCDPISGHVSLFWYQQALGQGPEFLTYFQNEAQLDKSGLPSDRFFAERPEGSVSTLKIQRTQQEDSAVYLCASSLAAGYQETQYFGPGTRLLVL.

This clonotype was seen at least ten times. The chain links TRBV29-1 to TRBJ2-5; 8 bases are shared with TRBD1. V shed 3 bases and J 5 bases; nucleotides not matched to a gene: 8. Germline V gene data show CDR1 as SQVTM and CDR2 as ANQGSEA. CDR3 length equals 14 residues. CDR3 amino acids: CSVDGQGWWETQYF. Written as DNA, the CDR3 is TGCAGCGTTGATGGACAGGGTTGGTGGGAGACCCAGTACTTC.

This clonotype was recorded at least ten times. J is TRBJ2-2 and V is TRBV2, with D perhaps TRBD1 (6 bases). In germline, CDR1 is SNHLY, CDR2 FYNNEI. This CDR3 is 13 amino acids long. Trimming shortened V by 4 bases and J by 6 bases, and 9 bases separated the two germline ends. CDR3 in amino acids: CASSAGDAGELFF. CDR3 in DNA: TGTGCCAGCAGTGCAGGGGACGCCGGGGAGCTGTTTTTT.

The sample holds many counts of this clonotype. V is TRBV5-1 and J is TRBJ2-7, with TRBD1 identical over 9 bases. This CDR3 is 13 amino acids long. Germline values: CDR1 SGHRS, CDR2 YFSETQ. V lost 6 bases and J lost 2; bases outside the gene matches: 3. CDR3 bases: TGCGCCAGCAAGGGGACAGGGACCTACGAGCAGTACTTC. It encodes CASKGTGTYEQYF.